This TCR beta chain was identified during a study of Graves' ophthalmopathy and Graves' hyperthyroidism. RNA transcripts were the source from which TCR beta CDR3 regions were amplified. Second-round multiplex PCR came after a first-round RT-PCR that employed HTBI primers. TCRdb reprocessed the multiplex PCR reads via MiXCR and lists one record per CDR3 protein. Of some 380,000 distinct CDR3 sequences in the sample, less than 20% are singletons; the top ten hold around 7%. V lost 3 bases, J lost 7 bases, and 10 bases lay in between. This CDR3 region has 11 residues. Per germline, CDR1 DFQATT and CDR2 SNEGSKA (reference sequence). This clonotype has a count of ten or more.

Sequencing was carried out using peripheral blood. The source is a woman aged 18-29 years with stable Graves' hyperthyroidism. This chain joins TRBV20-1 and TRBJ2-7, with D possibly TRBD2 on 5 matching bases. CDR3 residues: CSASRTREQYF. In DNA, the CDR3 is TGCAGTGCTAGTAGAACTAGGGAGCAGTACTTC.